This T cell receptor (beta chain) was identified in a study of cytomegalovirus exposure and HLA in healthy donors. PCR primers comprised 60 Vbeta and 13 Jbeta primers. The method was immunoSEQ multiplex PCR; TCRdb's version includes in-frame clones alone and lacks a portion of them. The sample contains roughly 140,000 clones, less than 90% of which appear only once. The germline gives CDR1 SGHVS, CDR2 FQNEAQ. CDR3 length equals 14 residues. The V gene lost 1 base and the J gene lost 7 bases, with 13 bases spanning the gap. This receptor was taken from a boy between 2 and 10 years old in good health and CMV-seronegative. Material: PBMCs. The chain has TRBV7-8 and TRBJ1-1; the D gene is possibly TRBD1 (5 bases). The DNA of the CDR3 is TGTGCCAGCAGCTTAGTGGGCAGGGAGGGTGAAGCTTTCTTT. Translated: CASSLVGREGEAFF.